The clone carrying this TCR beta chain was detected ten times or more. Ophthalmopathy patients had moderate-to-severe active disease, CAS ≥3, NOSPECS ≥4, and disease duration under 3 months. The CDR3 sequence is 20 residues long. The V and J ends lost 6 bases and 0 bases, in that order; junction bases with no gene match: 17. This entry comes from a study of T cells in Graves' hyperthyroidism and ophthalmopathy. Amplification targeted TCR beta CDR3 regions from RNA transcripts. Primed by the HTBI set, a first-round RT-PCR was run on the TCR CDR3. From the multiplex PCR reads, TCRdb called clonotypes with MiXCR, one entry per CDR3 protein. The table shows hundreds of thousands of distinct CDR3 sequences, with roughly 15% occurring only once.

The chain combines TRBV12-3 or TRBV12-4 with TRBJ2-4; 10 nucleotides align to TRBD1. The specimen was blood. This TCR came from a man in his late teens or twenties with Graves' ophthalmopathy. CDR3 in amino acids: CASSPTGGYGGRGAKNIQYF. Written as DNA, the CDR3 is TGTGCCAGCAGCCCGACAGGGGGCTACGGGGGCAGGGGAGCCAAAAACATTCAGTACTTC.